This T cell receptor beta chain was captured by sequencing in a study of cytomegalovirus exposure and HLA in healthy donors. It was with 60 Vbeta and 13 Jbeta primers that the PCR ran. Repertoires were generated with immunoSEQ multiplex PCR, while TCRdb's copy carries only in-frame clones and drops some. The sample carries 150,000 or so clones, nearly 80% recorded once. The TCR was taken from a woman in her thirties or forties in good health and CMV-seronegative. Material: PBMCs.

CDR3 bases: TGTGCCAGCAGTTACCTAGACTCTACAGATACGCAGTATTTT. It encodes CASSYLDSTDTQYF. The chain recombines TRBV6-6 with TRBJ2-3; D remains unclear. V was trimmed by 2 bases and J by 3 bases, leaving 9 bases between them. From germline, CDR1 is MNHNY and CDR2 SVGAGI (reference sequence). CDR3 length equals 14 residues.